The 16 T cell receptor beta chains listed next were all sequenced from one sample in a study of blood T cell repertoires in COVID-19. Repertoires were generated with immunoSEQ multiplex PCR, while TCRdb's copy carries only in-frame clones and drops some. This table holds roughly 97,000 clones, about 87% found once. Sequenced sample: peripheral blood. These receptors were collected from a human donor in a cohort sampled during active COVID-19.

With respect to this clone: Germline and junction disagree at one end, which may indicate a read error. The CDR3 loop reads CASSLAQMPQYF. The CDR3 bases are TGCGCCAGCAGTTTGGCCCAGATGCCGCAGTATTTT. The chain is built from TRBV5-1 and TRBJ2-3; D is uncertain. The CDR3 sequence is 12 residues long. Germline assignment: CDR1 SGHRS and CDR2 YFSETQ.

This rearrangement joins TRBV3-1 (or the pseudogene TRBV3-2) to TRBJ1-5, with 8 bases that match TRBD1. This CDR3 is built from 13 residues. V lost 0 bases, J lost 11 bases, and 3 bases stayed unmatched. The germline gives CDR1 LGHDT, CDR2 YNNKEL (reference sequence). In nucleotides, the CDR3 is TGTGCCAGCAGCCAAGAGGGACAGGTCACCCAGCATTTT. Translated, it gives CASSQEGQVTQHF.

The chain combines TRBV5-6 with TRBJ1-3; D is uncertain. Germline lookup yields CDR1 SGHDT and CDR2 YYEEEE. This CDR3 spans 18 amino acids. The V end lost 5 bases, the J end lost 3 bases, and 24 bases lay between the germline ends. The chain's CDR3 is CASSRITLWERVGNTIYF. CDR3 nucleotides: TGTGCCAGCAGTCGGATCACTCTCTGGGAGAGGGTTGGAAACACCATATATTTT.

The genes are TRBV5-1 and TRBJ1-1; 7 bases fit TRBD1. After removal of 6 bases from V and 3 bases from J, the junction contained 5 bases not matched to a gene. Germline CDR1 reads SGHRS; CDR2 reads YFSETQ. CDR3 length: 13 residues. CDR3 sequence: CASTYDRDTEAFF. The DNA for the CDR3 is TGCGCCAGCACCTACGACAGGGACACTGAAGCTTTCTTT.

This sequence joins TRBV27 and TRBJ2-4; D is unresolved. Trimming took 8 bases from V and 0 from J, leaving 8 bases between them. Germline loops: CDR1 MNHEY, CDR2 SMNVEV (reference sequence). The CDR3 consists of 13 residues. This CDR3 reads CASSRLAKNIQYF. DNA of the CDR3: TGTGCCAGCTCACGACTAGCCAAAAACATTCAGTACTTC.

V is TRBV6-2 or TRBV6-3 and J is TRBJ2-2; D gene unclear. With 5 bases removed from V and 4 bases from J, the gap between germline ends came to 8 bases. The CDR3 is 13 amino acids. CDR1 and CDR2 (germline): MNHEY, SVGEGT. The CDR3 reads CASSGQATGELFF. In DNA form, the CDR3 reads TGTGCCAGCAGTGGGCAGGCCACCGGGGAGCTGTTTTTT.

The chain links TRBV6-1 to TRBJ1-5, with 7 bases fitting TRBD1. Germline values: CDR1 MNHNS, CDR2 SASEGT. This CDR3 has 17 amino acids. V was clipped by 5 bases and J by 4 bases; unmatched bases: 14. This CDR3 reads CASSKGTVPGGNQPQHF. The CDR3 DNA is TGTGCCAGCAGTAAAGGGACAGTCCCTGGGGGTAATCAGCCCCAGCATTTT.

This clone has more than one count but fewer than ten. The rearrangement links TRBV4-1 to TRBJ2-7; TRBD1 aligns across 8 bases. The V gene's germline CDR1 is MGHRA and CDR2 YSYEKL. After removal of 1 base from V and 6 bases from J, the junction contained 8 bases not matched to a gene. The CDR3 spans 15 residues. For the CDR3, the DNA is TGCGCCAGCAGCCAAGGGGGGCAGGGGGCGGGCGAGCAGTACTTC. Translated: CASSQGGQGAGEQYF.

The gene calls are TRBV6-2 or TRBV6-3 and TRBJ2-4, with a weak D call TRBD2 (5 bases). Trimming stripped 5 bases from V and 13 bases from J, with 18 bases between. Germline V gene data show CDR1 as MNHEY and CDR2 as SVGEGT. CDR3 length: 13 amino acids. CDR3 coding DNA: TGTGCCAGCAGTAACGACTACCTCTTACTCCAGTACTTC. This codes for CASSNDYLLLQYF.

In this sample, this clone turned up a few times. V is TRBV5-1 and J is TRBJ2-7; no clear D. Looked up from germline, CDR1 is SGHRS and CDR2 is YFSETQ. V lost 0 bases and J 1 base, leaving 14 bases between the germline ends. The CDR3 spans 16 residues. For the CDR3, the DNA is TGCGCCAGCAGCTTGGGTCCCCAGGCTCTTTCCTACGAGCAGTACTTC. The encoded protein is CASSLGPQALSYEQYF.

The V call is TRBV14, the J call TRBJ2-7; TRBD2 matches 7 bases. V trimming: 1 base; J trimming: 3 bases; junction bases outside the gene matches: 6. Germline values: CDR1 SGHDN, CDR2 FVKESK. CDR3 size: 15 residues. The DNA for the CDR3 is TGTGCCAGCAGCCAAGCTCGCGGGAGTCGCTACGAGCAGTACTTC. It encodes CASSQARGSRYEQYF.

V is TRBV3-1 (or the pseudogene TRBV3-2) and J is TRBJ1-6, with 7 bases identical to TRBD1. Germline lookup yields CDR1 LGHDT and CDR2 YNNKEL (reference sequence). This CDR3 is 15 amino acids long. V was clipped by 4 bases and J by 6 bases; unmatched bases: 6. The CDR3 DNA follows: TGTGCCAGCAGCCGGGTGGAGGGGGCTAATTCACCCCTCCACTTT. The encoded protein is CASSRVEGANSPLHF.

V usage is TRBV19 and J usage is TRBJ2-4, with D perhaps TRBD1 (5 bases). Germline-derived CDR1 and CDR2 are LNHDA and SQIVND (reference sequence). The CDR3 length is 15 residues. The germline V and J ends were trimmed by 6 bases and 0 bases, with 12 bases remaining between them. CDR3 in amino acids: CASSDSLLAKNIQYF. The CDR3 DNA reads TGTGCCAGTAGCGACAGTCTACTAGCCAAAAACATTCAGTACTTC.

There are a few counts of this clone. The chain has TRBV7-2 and TRBJ2-7, with D perhaps TRBD1 (6 bases). The germline CDR1 and CDR2 sequences are SGHTA and FQGNSA. V lost 2 bases to trimming and J lost 2 bases, with 13 bases between them. The CDR3 has 15 amino acids. The CDR3 DNA reads TGTGCCAGCAGCTTATCCCCGGGACACACCTACGAGCAGTACTTC. Translated: CASSLSPGHTYEQYF.

The V call is TRBV5-1, the J call TRBJ1-2; 9 positions match TRBD1. CDR3 size: 17 residues. Trimming at V came to 2 bases and at J to 0 bases, leaving 8 bases not matched to a gene. The germline V gene encodes CDR1 SGHRS and CDR2 YFSETQ. The CDR3 region is CASSFGAQGASNYGYTF. In DNA form, the CDR3 reads TGCGCCAGCAGCTTTGGGGCACAGGGGGCATCTAACTATGGCTACACCTTC.

This clone was observed a handful of times. The J gene is TRBJ2-3, the V gene TRBV5-4; a weak D match, TRBD2 (6 bases). CDR1 is SGHNT, CDR2 YYREEE, per germline (reference sequence). Trimming left V 0 bases short and J 0 bases short, with 11 bases between. This CDR3 spans 16 amino acids. CDR3 loop: CASSLGLGGSTDTQYF. The CDR3 nucleotides read TGTGCCAGCAGCTTGGGACTCGGGGGTAGCACAGATACGCAGTATTTT.